Listed below are T cell receptor beta chains from one sample, sequenced in a study of control samples from healthy donors and cancer patients. The data were produced by immunoSEQ multiplex PCR, yet TCRdb's version contains in-frame clones alone and is incomplete. This table has tens of thousands of clones, roughly 90% appearing once. The sample comprised PBMCs. These TCRs come from a man aged 60-69 years with head and neck cancer. Both conserved end residues are part of each CDR3. D genes are given only for firm matches. Clone size appears in some rows only: once, few, many, or a class for an expanded clone.

.	TRBV28	TRBJ1-2	.	16	CASSSQPLAGEYGYTF	TGTGCCAGCAGTTCCCAACCCCTGGCAGGGGAATATGGCTACACCTTC
TRBD1	TRBV2	TRBJ1-4	.	17	CASSPDNTGGPNEKLFF	TGTGCCAGCAGTCCCGATAACACAGGGGGCCCAAATGAAAAACTGTTTTTT
.	TRBV19	TRBJ2-3	.	14	CATNLGQGTDTQYF	TGTGCCACCAACCTCGGGCAGGGCACAGATACGCAGTATTTT
.	TRBV7-8	TRBJ1-5	.	16	CASSLAAGPARQPQHF	TGTGCCAGCAGCTTAGCAGCGGGACCGGCACGTCAGCCCCAGCATTTT
TRBD2	TRBV5-1	TRBJ2-1	.	15	CASSLDSGSTDEQFF	TGCGCCAGCAGCTTGGATAGCGGGAGTACGGATGAGCAGTTCTTC
.	TRBV6-2/TRBV6-3	TRBJ1-5	.	14	CASSSAGEVQPQHF	TGTGCCAGCAGTTCGGCAGGGGAGGTTCAGCCCCAGCATTTT
.	TRBV27	TRBJ2-5	.	15	CASSLGGTLGETQYF	TGTGCCAGCAGTTTAGGGGGGACCCTCGGGGAGACCCAGTACTTC
.	TRBV7-2	TRBJ2-1	.	14	CASSLGPGTNEQFF	TGTGCCAGCAGCTTAGGCCCAGGGACGAATGAGCAGTTCTTC
.	TRBV5-6	TRBJ2-7	.	13	CASSFRALREQYF	TGTGCCAGCAGCTTTCGGGCCCTTCGGGAGCAGTACTTC
.	TRBV7-2	TRBJ2-7	.	16	CASSLATPSWGYEQYF	TGTGCCAGCAGCTTAGCGACTCCATCGTGGGGCTACGAGCAGTACTTC
TRBD1	TRBV24-1	TRBJ2-2	.	15	CATSEPGQGFGELFF	TGTGCCACCAGTGAGCCGGGACAGGGGTTCGGGGAGCTGTTTTTT
TRBD1	TRBV5-1	TRBJ1-5	.	15	CASSPGGESNQPQHF	TGCGCCAGCAGTCCAGGGGGTGAGAGCAATCAGCCCCAGCATTTT
TRBD1	TRBV4-1	TRBJ1-6	.	15	CASSRTGADNSPLHF	TGCGCCAGCAGCCGGACAGGAGCTGATAATTCACCCCTCCACTTT
TRBD1	TRBV28	TRBJ1-1	.	15	CASSLPHRGLTEAFF	TGTGCCAGCAGTTTACCTCACAGGGGGTTGACTGAAGCTTTCTTT
TRBD2	TRBV7-6	TRBJ2-5	.	18	CASSGGLAGGPQQETQYF	TGTGCCAGCAGCGGGGGGCTAGCGGGGGGGCCCCAGCAAGAGACCCAGTACTTC
.	TRBV28	TRBJ2-7	.	16	CASRTFPGLSSYEQYF	TGTGCCAGCAGAACATTCCCGGGGCTTAGCTCCTACGAGCAGTACTTC
TRBD1	TRBV9	TRBJ1-3	.	17	CASSPRRQGASGNTIYF	TGTGCCAGCAGCCCCCGAAGGCAGGGGGCTTCTGGAAACACCATATATTTT
.	TRBV6-5	TRBJ2-5	.	13	CASLAGGRETQYF	TGTGCCAGCTTAGCTGGGGGACGAGAGACCCAGTACTTC
TRBD2	TRBV5-4	TRBJ2-3	.	17	CASSLPSGGALTDTQYF	TGTGCCAGCAGCTTACCTAGCGGGGGGGCTTTGACAGATACGCAGTATTTT
.	TRBV28	TRBJ1-4	.	15	CASSLGGSFNEKLFF	TGTGCCAGCAGTTTGGGTGGCTCGTTTAATGAAAAACTGTTTTTT
TRBD1	TRBV24-1	TRBJ2-1	.	17	CATSDTFGQGITNEQFF	TGTGCCACCAGTGATACCTTCGGACAGGGAATTACAAATGAGCAGTTCTTC
.	TRBV5-6	TRBJ1-4	.	18	CASSLTAQSAIPNEKLFF	TGTGCCAGCAGCTTGACTGCACAATCGGCCATCCCTAATGAAAAACTGTTTTTT
.	TRBV7-2	TRBJ2-3	.	15	CASSLTGLGTDTQYF	TGTGCCAGCAGCTTAACGGGTTTGGGCACAGATACGCAGTATTTT
.	TRBV7-9	TRBJ2-7	.	14	CASSLVGAASEQYF	TGTGCCAGCAGCTTAGTTGGGGCCGCCTCCGAGCAGTACTTC
.	TRBV5-1	TRBJ1-1	.	13	CASSLEPSSEAFF	TGCGCCAGCAGCTTAGAACCCAGCAGTGAAGCTTTCTTT
TRBD1	TRBV6-2/TRBV6-3	TRBJ1-4	.	14	CASSNRGGDEKLFF	TGTGCCAGCAGCAACAGGGGAGGAGATGAAAAACTGTTTTTT
.	TRBV11-2	TRBJ2-1	.	15	CASSLGGGRNNEQFF	TGTGCCAGCAGCTTAGGGGGGGGCCGGAACAATGAGCAGTTCTTC
.	TRBV6-6	TRBJ2-3	.	14	CASSYAFGEDTQYF	TGTGCCAGCAGTTACGCCTTTGGGGAAGATACGCAGTATTTT
.	TRBV28	TRBJ1-1	.	14	CASSPWQKNTEAFF	TGTGCCAGCAGCCCTTGGCAGAAGAACACTGAAGCTTTCTTT
TRBD1	TRBV2	TRBJ2-1	.	16	CASSGTDRSSYNEQFF	TGTGCCAGCAGTGGGACGGACAGGAGCTCCTACAATGAGCAGTTCTTC
.	TRBV7-2	TRBJ1-6	.	15	CASSSRSSYNSPLHF	TGTGCCAGCAGCTCTAGGAGCTCCTATAATTCACCCCTCCACTTT
.	TRBV5-1	TRBJ2-7	.	11	CASSLNYEQYF	TGCGCCAGCAGCTTGAACTACGAGCAGTACTTC
.	TRBV9	TRBJ1-2	.	13	CASSVASGAGYTF	TGTGCCAGCAGCGTAGCATCAGGTGCTGGCTACACCTTC
TRBD2	TRBV27	TRBJ2-1	once	14	CASSRRDYYNEQFF	TGTGCCAGCAGCCGACGGGACTACTACAATGAGCAGTTCTTC
TRBD1	TRBV6-6	TRBJ1-1	.	14	CASSSGDRRTEAFF	TGTGCCAGCAGTTCCGGGGACAGGCGCACTGAAGCTTTCTTT
.	TRBV18	TRBJ1-1	.	16	CASSPESAVLSTEAFF	TGTGCCAGCTCACCAGAATCGGCAGTCCTTTCCACTGAAGCTTTCTTT
.	TRBV19	TRBJ2-5	few	15	CASSMGLNSAETQYF	TGTGCCAGTAGTATGGGTCTAAACAGTGCGGAGACCCAGTACTTC